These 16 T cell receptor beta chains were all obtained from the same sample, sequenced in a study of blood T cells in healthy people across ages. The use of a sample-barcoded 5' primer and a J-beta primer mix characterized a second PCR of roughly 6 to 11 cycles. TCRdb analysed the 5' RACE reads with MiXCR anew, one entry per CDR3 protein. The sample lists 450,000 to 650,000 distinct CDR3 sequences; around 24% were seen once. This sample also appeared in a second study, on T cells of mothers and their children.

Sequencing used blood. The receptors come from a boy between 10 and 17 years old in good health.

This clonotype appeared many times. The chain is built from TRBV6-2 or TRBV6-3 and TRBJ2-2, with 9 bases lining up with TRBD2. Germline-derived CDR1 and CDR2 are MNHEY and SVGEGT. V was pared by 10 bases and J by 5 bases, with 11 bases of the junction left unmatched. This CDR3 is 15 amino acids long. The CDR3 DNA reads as TGTGCCACTTCAGTAGCGGGAGTAGGGACCGGGGAGCTGTTTTTT. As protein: CATSVAGVGTGELFF.

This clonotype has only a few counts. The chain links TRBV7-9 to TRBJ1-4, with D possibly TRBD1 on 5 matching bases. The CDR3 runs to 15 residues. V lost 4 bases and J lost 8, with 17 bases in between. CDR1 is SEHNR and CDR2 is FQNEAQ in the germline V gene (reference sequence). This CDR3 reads CASSSGPTRVEKLFF. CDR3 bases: TGTGCCAGCAGCTCGGGACCCACTAGGGTCGAAAAACTGTTTTTT.

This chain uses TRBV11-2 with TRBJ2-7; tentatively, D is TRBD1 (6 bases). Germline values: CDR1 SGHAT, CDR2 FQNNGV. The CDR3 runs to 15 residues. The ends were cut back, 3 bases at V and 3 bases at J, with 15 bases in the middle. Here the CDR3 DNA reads TGTGCCAGCAGCTTTCAACAGGGTCGGGGCTACGAGCAGTACTTC. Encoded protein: CASSFQQGRGYEQYF. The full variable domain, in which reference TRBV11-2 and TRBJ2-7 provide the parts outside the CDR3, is EAGVAQSPRYKIIEKRQSVAFWCNPISGHATLYWYQQILGQGPKLLIQFQNNGVVDDSQLPKDRFSAERLKGVDSTLKIQPAKLEDSAVYLCASSFQQGRGYEQYFGPGTRLTVT.

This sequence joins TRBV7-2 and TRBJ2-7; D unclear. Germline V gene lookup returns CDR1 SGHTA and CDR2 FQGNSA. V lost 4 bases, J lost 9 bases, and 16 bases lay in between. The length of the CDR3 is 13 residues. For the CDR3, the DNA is TGTGCCAGCAGCTCGACTCAAAGCCCCGGGCAGTACTTC. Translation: CASSSTQSPGQYF.

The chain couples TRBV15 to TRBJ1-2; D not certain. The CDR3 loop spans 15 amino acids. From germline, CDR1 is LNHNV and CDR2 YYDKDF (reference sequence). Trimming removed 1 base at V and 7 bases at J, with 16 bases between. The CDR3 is CATSRGVEGGVGYTF. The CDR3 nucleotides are TGTGCCACCAGCAGAGGAGTCGAGGGCGGCGTTGGCTACACCTTC. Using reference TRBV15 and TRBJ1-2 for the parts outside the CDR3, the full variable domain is DAMVIQNPRYQVTQFGKPVTLSCSQTLNHNVMYWYQQKSSQAPKLLFHYYDKDFNNEADTPDNFQSRRPNTSFCFLDIRSPGLGDTAMYLCATSRGVEGGVGYTFGSGTRLTVV.

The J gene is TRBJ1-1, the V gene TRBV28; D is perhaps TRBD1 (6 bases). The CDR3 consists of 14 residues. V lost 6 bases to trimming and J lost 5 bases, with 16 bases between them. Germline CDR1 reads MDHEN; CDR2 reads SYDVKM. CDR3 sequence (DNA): TGTGCCAGCAGCTCTCTCGAGGGGGGAACTGAAGCTTTCTTT. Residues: CASSSLEGGTEAFF.

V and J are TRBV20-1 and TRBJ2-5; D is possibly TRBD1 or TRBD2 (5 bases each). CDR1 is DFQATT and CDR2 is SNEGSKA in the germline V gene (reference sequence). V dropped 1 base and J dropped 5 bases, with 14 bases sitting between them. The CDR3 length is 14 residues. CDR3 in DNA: TGCAGTGCTAGAGGGGACCTTTGGGCGGAGACCCAGTACTTC. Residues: CSARGDLWAETQYF.

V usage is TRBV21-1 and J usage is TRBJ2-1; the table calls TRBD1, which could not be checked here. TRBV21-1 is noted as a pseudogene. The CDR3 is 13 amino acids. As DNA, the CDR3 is TGTGCCAGCAGGTTAGACAGTCACAATGAGCAGTTCTTC. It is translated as CASRLDSHNEQFF.

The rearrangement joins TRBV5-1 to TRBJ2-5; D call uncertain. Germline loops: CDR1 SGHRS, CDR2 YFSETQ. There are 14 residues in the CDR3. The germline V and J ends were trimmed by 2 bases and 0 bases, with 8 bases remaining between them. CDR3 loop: CASSFSTYQETQYF. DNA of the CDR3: TGCGCCAGCAGCTTTTCTACGTACCAAGAGACCCAGTACTTC.

The CDR3 here is CASSPTGESSNEKLFF. CDR3 nucleotides: TGCGCCAGCAGCCCGACAGGGGAAAGTAGTAATGAAAAACTGTTTTTT. J is TRBJ1-4 and V is TRBV4-1, with 8 nucleotides matching TRBD1. Germline lookup yields CDR1 MGHRA and CDR2 YSYEKL. This CDR3 region has 16 residues. The J segment lost 4 bases and the V segment lost 4 bases, leaving 8 bases of the junction unmatched.

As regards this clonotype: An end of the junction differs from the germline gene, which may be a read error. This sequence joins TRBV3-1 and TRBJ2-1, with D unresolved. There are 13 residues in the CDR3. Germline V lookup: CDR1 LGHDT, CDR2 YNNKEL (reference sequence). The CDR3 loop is CANSQSRSETRYF. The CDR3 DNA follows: TGTGCCAACAGCCAATCCAGATCCGAGACCCGGTACTTC.

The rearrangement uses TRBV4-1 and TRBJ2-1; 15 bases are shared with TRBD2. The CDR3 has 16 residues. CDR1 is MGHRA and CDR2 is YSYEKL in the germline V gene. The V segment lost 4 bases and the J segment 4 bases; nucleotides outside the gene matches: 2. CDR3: CASSRTSGRVYNEQFF. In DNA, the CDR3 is TGCGCCAGCAGCCGGACTAGCGGGAGGGTATACAATGAGCAGTTCTTC.

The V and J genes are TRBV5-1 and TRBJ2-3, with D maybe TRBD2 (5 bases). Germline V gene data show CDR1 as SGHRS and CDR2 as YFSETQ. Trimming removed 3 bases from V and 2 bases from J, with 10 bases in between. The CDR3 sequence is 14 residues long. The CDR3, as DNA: TGCGCCAGCAGCTATACTAGAACCACAGATACGCAGTATTTT. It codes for CASSYTRTTDTQYF.

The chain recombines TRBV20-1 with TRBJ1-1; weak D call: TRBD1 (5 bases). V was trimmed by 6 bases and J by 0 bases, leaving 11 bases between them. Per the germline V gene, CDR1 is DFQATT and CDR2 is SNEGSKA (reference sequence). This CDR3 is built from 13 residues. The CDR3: CSARQTMNTEAFF. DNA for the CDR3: TGCAGTGCCCGACAGACTATGAACACTGAAGCTTTCTTT.

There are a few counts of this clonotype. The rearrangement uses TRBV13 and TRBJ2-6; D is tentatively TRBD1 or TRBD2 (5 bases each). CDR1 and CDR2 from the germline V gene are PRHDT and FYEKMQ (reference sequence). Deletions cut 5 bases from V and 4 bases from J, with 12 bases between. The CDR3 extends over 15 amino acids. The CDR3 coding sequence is TGTGCCAGCAGCCCCGGGACGGTCGGGGCCAACGTCCTGACTTTC. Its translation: CASSPGTVGANVLTF.

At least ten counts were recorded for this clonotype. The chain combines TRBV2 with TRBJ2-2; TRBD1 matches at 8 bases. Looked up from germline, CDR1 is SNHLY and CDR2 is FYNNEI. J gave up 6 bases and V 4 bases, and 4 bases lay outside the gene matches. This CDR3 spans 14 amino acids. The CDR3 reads CASSGTGSPGELFF. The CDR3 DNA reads TGTGCCAGCAGTGGGACAGGGAGTCCCGGGGAGCTGTTTTTT.